This TCR beta chain was sequenced for a study of blood T cell repertoires in COVID-19. The wider study: The United States, Italy and Spain provided the acute and convalescent COVID-19 samples. T cells, B-cell-depleted T cells, or PBMCs provided the cDNA or gDNA that served as material.

V shed 5 bases and J 4 bases; nucleotides not matched to a gene: 7. Germline V gene sequence: CDR1 SGHRS, CDR2 YFSETQ. There are 15 residues in the CDR3. Authors' processing steps: Amplification of reference gene primers provided the estimated nucleated cell counts. TCRdb's copy holds only in-frame clones and misses some; the assay was immunoSEQ multiplex PCR. V and J calls and clone size are those listed in that table; D and trimming were worked out from the DNA. The sample yields about 150,000 clones, 80% to 90% seen once. Sequences were obtained from peripheral blood. The chain has TRBV5-1 and TRBJ2-2, with 8 bases matching TRBD1. This clonotype was obtained from a woman aged 45-65 years with acute or convalescent COVID-19. The DNA for the CDR3 is TGCGCCAGCAGGGCGTCTACAGGGGGCACCGGGGAGCTGTTTTTT. This sequence encodes CASRASTGGTGELFF.